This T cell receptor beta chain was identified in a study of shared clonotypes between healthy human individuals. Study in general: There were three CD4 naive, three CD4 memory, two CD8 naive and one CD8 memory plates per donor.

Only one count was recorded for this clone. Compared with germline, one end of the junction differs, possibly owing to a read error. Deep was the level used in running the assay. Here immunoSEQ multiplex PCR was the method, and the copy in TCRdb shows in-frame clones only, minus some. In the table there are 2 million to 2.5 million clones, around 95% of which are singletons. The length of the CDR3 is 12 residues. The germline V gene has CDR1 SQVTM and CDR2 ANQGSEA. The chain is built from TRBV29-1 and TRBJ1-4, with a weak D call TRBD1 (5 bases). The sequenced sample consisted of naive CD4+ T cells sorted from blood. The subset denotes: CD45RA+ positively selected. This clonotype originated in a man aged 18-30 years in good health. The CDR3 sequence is CSVGGGLGDWSW. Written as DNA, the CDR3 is TGCAGCGTTGGCGGGGGTTTGGGGGATTGGTCTTGG.